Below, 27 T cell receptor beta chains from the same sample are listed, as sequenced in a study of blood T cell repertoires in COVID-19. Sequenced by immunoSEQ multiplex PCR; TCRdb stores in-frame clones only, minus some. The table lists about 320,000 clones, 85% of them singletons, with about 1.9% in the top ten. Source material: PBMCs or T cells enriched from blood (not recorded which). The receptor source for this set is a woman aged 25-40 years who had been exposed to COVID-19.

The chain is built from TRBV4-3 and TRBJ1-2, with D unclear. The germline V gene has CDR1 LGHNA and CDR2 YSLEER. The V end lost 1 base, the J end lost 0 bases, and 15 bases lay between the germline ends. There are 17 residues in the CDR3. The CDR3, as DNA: TGCGCCAGCAGCCAAGGAGATAATGAGGCGACTAACTATGGCTACACCTTC. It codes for CASSQGDNEATNYGYTF.

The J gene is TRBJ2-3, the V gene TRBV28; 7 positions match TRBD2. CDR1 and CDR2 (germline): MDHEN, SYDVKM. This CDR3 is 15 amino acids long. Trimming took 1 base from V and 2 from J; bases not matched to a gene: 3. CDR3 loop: CASSLSSGLTDTQYF. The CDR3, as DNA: TGTGCCAGCAGTTTATCTAGCGGCCTCACAGATACGCAGTATTTT.

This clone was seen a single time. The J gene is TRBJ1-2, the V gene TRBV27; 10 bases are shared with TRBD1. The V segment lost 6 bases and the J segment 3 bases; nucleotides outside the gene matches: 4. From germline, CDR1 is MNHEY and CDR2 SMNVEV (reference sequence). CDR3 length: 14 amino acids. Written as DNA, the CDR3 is TGTGCCAGCAGCTCCGGGACAGGGGACTATGGCTACACCTTC. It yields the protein CASSSGTGDYGYTF.

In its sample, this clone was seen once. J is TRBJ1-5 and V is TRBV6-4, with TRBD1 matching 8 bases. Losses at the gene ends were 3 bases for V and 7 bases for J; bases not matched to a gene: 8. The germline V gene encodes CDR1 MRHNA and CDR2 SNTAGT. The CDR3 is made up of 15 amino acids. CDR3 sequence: CASSETTGVRQPQHF. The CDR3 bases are TGTGCCAGCAGTGAGACGACAGGGGTTCGGCAGCCCCAGCATTTT.

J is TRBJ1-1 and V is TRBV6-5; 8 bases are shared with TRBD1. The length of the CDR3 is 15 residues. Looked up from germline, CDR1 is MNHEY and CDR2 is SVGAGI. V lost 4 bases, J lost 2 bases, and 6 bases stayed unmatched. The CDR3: CASSFFGTGNTEAFF. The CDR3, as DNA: TGTGCCAGCAGTTTCTTTGGGACAGGCAACACTGAAGCTTTCTTT.

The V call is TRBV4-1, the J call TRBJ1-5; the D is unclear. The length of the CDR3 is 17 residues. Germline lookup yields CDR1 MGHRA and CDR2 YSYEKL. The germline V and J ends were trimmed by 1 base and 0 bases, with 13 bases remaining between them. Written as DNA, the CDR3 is TGCGCCAGCAGCCAAGGGATCGGAGGAGATAGCAATCAGCCCCAGCATTTT. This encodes CASSQGIGGDSNQPQHF.

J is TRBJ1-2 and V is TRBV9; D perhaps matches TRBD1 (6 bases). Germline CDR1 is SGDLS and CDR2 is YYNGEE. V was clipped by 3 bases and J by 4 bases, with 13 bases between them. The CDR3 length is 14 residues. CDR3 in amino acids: CASSARGQSYGYTF. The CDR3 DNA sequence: TGTGCCAGCAGCGCGAGAGGACAGTCCTATGGCTACACCTTC.

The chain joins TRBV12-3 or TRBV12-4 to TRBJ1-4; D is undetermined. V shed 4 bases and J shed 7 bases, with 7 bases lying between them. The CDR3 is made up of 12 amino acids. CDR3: CASSSLGEKLFF. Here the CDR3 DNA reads TGTGCCAGCAGTTCCCTAGGTGAAAAACTGTTTTTT.

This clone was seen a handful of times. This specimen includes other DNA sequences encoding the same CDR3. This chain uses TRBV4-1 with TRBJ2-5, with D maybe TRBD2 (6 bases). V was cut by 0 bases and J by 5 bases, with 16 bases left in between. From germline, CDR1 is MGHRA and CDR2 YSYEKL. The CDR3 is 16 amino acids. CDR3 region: CASSQDPTGVGETQYF. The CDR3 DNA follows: TGCGCCAGCAGCCAAGATCCCACGGGGGTAGGGGAGACCCAGTACTTC.

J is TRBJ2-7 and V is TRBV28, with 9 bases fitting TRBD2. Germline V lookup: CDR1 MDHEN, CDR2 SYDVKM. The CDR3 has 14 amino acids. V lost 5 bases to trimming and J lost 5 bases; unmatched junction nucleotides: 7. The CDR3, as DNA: TGTGCCAGCAGTATTGCGGCGGGGGGGCACGAGCAGTACTTC. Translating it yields CASSIAAGGHEQYF.

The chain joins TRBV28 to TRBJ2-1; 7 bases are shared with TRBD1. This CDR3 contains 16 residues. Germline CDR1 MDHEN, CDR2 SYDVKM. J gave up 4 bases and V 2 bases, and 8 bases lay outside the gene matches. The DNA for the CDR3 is TGTGCCAGCAGTTTAAGTTCCAGGGGGAGATACAATGAGCAGTTCTTC. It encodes CASSLSSRGRYNEQFF.

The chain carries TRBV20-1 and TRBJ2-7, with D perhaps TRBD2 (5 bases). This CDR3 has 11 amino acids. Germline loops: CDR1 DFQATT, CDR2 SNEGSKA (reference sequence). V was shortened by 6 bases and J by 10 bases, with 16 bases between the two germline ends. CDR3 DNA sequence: TGCAGTGCGGCCAGGACTTTTTCCCAGTACTTC. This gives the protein CSAARTFSQYF.

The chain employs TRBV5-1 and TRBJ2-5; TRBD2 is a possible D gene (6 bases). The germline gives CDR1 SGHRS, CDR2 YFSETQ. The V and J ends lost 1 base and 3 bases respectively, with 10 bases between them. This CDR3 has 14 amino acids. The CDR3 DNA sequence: TGCGCCAGCAGCTTGTCGGGGGTGGAAGAGACCCAGTACTTC. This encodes CASSLSGVEETQYF.

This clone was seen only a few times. The CDR3 region has the DNA TGTGCCAGTAGTCGGACAGGAGCAAGAAACACCATATATTTT. Its protein is CASSRTGARNTIYF. This chain joins TRBV19 and TRBJ1-3; TRBD1 matches at 7 bases. This CDR3 is built from 14 residues. V lost 5 bases, J lost 5 bases, and 6 bases stayed unmatched. The germline V gene encodes CDR1 LNHDA and CDR2 SQIVND (reference sequence). The variable domain in full, with the rest retrieved from reference TRBV19 and TRBJ1-3, is DGGITQSPKYLFRKEGQNVTLSCEQNLNHDAMYWYRQDPGQGLRLIYYSQIVNDFQKGDIAEGYSVSREKKESFPLTVTSAQKNPTAFYLCASSRTGARNTIYFGEGSWLTVV.

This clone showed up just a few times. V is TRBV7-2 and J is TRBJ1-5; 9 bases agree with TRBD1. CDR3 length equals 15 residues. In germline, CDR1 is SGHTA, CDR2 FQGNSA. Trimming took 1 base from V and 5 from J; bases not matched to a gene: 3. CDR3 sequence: CASSLDTGGYQPQHF. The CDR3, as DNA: TGTGCCAGCAGCTTAGATACAGGGGGCTATCAGCCCCAGCATTTT.

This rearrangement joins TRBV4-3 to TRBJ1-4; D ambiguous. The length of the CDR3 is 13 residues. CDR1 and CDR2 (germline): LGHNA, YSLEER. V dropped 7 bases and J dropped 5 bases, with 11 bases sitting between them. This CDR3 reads CASKHAGNEKLFF. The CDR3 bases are TGCGCCAGCAAGCATGCGGGGAATGAAAAACTGTTTTTT.

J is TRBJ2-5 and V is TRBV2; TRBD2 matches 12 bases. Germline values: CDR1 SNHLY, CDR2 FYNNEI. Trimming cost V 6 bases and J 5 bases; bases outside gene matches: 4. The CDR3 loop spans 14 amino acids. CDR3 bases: TGTGCCAGCAGGAAGACTAGCGGGGGTGAGACCCAGTACTTC. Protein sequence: CASRKTSGGETQYF. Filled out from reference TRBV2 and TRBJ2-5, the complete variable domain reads EPEVTQTPSHQVTQMGQEVILRCVPISNHLYFYWYRQILGQKVEFLVSFYNNEISEKSEIFDDQFSVERPDGSNFTLKIRSTKLEDSAMYFCASRKTSGGETQYFGPGTRLLVL.

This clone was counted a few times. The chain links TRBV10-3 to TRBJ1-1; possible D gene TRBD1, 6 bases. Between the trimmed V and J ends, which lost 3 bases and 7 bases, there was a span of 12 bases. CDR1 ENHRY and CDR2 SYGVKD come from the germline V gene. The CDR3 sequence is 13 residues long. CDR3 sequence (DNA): TGTGCCATCAGTGATGGGGGCCGGAGTGAAGCTTTCTTT. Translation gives CAISDGGRSEAFF.

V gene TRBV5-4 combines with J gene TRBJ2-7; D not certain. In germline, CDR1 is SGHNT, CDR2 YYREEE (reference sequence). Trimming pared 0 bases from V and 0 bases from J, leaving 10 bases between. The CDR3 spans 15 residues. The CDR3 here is CASSLARGSSYEQYF. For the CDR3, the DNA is TGTGCCAGCAGCTTGGCTCGCGGTAGCTCCTACGAGCAGTACTTC.

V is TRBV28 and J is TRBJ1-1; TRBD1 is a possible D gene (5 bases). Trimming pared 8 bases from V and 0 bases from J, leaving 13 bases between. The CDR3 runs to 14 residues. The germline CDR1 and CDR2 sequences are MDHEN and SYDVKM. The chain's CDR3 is CASRPSTVNTEAFF. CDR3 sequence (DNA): TGTGCCAGCCGACCGTCGACAGTGAACACTGAAGCTTTCTTT.

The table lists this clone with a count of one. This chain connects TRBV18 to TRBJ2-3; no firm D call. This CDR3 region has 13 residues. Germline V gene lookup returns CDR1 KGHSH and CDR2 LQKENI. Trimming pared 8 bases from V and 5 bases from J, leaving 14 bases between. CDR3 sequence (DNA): TGTGCCAGCCACGGCCTAGAAGGAGATACGCAGTATTTT. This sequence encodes CASHGLEGDTQYF. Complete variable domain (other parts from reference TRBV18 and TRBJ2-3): NAGVMQNPRHLVRRRGQEARLRCSPMKGHSHVYWYRQLPEEGLKFMVYLQKENIIDESGMPKERFSAEFPKEGPSILRIQQVVRGDSAAYFCASHGLEGDTQYFGPGTRLTVL.

The CDR3 sequence: CASSPGTLGGYNEQFF. CDR3 coding DNA: TGTGCCAGCAGCCCCGGGACCTTGGGGGGGTACAATGAGCAGTTCTTC. The rearrangement uses TRBV7-3 and TRBJ2-1; 7 nucleotides line up with TRBD2. V shed 5 bases, J shed 4 bases, and the junction held 11 bases outside the gene matches. CDR1 and CDR2 from the germline V gene are SGHTA and FQGTGA. The CDR3 loop spans 16 amino acids.

This CDR3 reads CASSPDSYEQYF. The CDR3 DNA reads TGTGCCAGCTCTCCGGACAGCTACGAGCAGTACTTC. The chain couples TRBV18 to TRBJ2-7; a possible D gene is TRBD1 (6 bases). Between the trimmed V and J ends, which lost 6 bases and 3 bases, there was a span of 9 bases. Germline V CDR1 and CDR2: KGHSH, LQKENI. This CDR3 has 12 residues.

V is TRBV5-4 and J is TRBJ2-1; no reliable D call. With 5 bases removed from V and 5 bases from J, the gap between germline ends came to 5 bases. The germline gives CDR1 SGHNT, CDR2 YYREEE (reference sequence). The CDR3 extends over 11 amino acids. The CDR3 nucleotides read TGTGCCAGCAGTCGGGACAATGAGCAGTTCTTC. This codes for CASSRDNEQFF.

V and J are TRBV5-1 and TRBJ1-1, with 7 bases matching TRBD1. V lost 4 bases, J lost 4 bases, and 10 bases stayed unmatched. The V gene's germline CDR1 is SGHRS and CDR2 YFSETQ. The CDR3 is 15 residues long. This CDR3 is CASSRDRIKSTEAFF. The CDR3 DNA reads TGCGCCAGCAGCCGGGACAGAATCAAGTCCACTGAAGCTTTCTTT. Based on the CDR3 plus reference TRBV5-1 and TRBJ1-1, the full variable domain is KAGVTQTPRYLIKTRGQQVTLSCSPISGHRSVSWYQQTPGQGLQFLFEYFSETQRNKGNFPGRFSGRQFSNSRSEMNVSTLELGDSALYLCASSRDRIKSTEAFFGQGTRLTVV.

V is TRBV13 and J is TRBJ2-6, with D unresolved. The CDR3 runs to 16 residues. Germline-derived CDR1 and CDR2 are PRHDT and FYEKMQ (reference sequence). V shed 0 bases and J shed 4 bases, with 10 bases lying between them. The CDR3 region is CASSLGNSLGANVLTF. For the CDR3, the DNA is TGTGCCAGCAGCTTAGGAAACTCCCTAGGGGCCAACGTCCTGACTTTC.

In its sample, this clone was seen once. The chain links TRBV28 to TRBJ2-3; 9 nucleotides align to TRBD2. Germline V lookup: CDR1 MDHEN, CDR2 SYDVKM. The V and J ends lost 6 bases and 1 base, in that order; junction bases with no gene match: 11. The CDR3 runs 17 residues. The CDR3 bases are TGTGCCAGCAGCCCTCCGACTAGCGGAACTCGCACAGATACGCAGTATTTT. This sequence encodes CASSPPTSGTRTDTQYF.